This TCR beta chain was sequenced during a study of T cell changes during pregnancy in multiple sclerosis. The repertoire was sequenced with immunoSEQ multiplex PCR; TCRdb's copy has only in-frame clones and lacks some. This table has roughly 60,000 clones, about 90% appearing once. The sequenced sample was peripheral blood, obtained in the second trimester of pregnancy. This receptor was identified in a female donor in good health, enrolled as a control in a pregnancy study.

The CDR3 sequence is CASSERGGEQPQHF. In nucleotides, the CDR3 is TGTGCCAGCAGTGAAAGGGGGGGCGAACAGCCCCAGCATTTT. This chain joins TRBV2 and TRBJ1-5; possibly TRBD1 for D (6 bases). The V end lost 2 bases, the J end lost 7 bases, and 12 bases lay between the germline ends. Germline lookup yields CDR1 SNHLY and CDR2 FYNNEI. The CDR3 covers 14 residues.